The 12 T cell receptor beta chains presented below share a single source sample, sequenced in a study of cytomegalovirus exposure and HLA in healthy donors. PCR involved 60 Vbeta and 13 Jbeta primers. Here immunoSEQ multiplex PCR was the method, and the copy in TCRdb shows in-frame clones only, minus some. This repertoire shows under 150,000 clones, about 78% found once; its top ten account for less than 3%. The sequencing sample was made of PBMCs. These TCRs come from a male donor in good health and CMV-seronegative.

This rearrangement joins TRBV4-1 to TRBJ2-7, with 8 bases fitting TRBD2. This CDR3 contains 14 residues. With 4 bases clipped from V and 5 bases from J, the junction kept 7 bases outside the gene matches. Looked up from germline, CDR1 is MGHRA and CDR2 is YSYEKL. The CDR3 DNA reads TGCGCCAGCAGCCCCGGGGGGACTAGGAACGAGCAGTACTTC. Residues: CASSPGGTRNEQYF.

A word on this clone: Other DNA sequences in the sample encode the same CDR3. The V and J genes are TRBV6-5 and TRBJ1-6, with TRBD1 matching over 7 bases. V lost 5 bases to trimming and J lost 7 bases; unmatched junction nucleotides: 2. The CDR3 runs to 13 residues. CDR1 and CDR2 (germline): MNHEY, SVGAGI. The CDR3 DNA sequence: TGTGCCAGCAGTAGGGACAGCAATTCACCCCTCCACTTT. This gives the protein CASSRDSNSPLHF.

This chain uses TRBV5-8 with TRBJ1-2; D call uncertain. The V end was cut by 3 bases, the J end by 0 bases, with 9 bases between. CDR1 and CDR2 (germline): SGHTS, YDEGEE. CDR3 length equals 14 residues. The CDR3 here is CASSSPRANYGYTF. The CDR3 DNA follows: TGTGCCAGCAGCTCCCCGCGGGCTAACTATGGCTACACCTTC.

This clone was observed a single time. The CDR3 region is CASSPVRGAANDEQYF. CDR3 sequence (DNA): TGTGCCAGCTCACCGGTTCGGGGGGCGGCAAACGACGAGCAGTACTTC. The chain carries TRBV18 and TRBJ2-7, with a possible D match to TRBD2 (7 bases). Germline V gene data show CDR1 as KGHSH and CDR2 as LQKENI. V was cut by 3 bases and J by 5 bases, with 20 bases left in between. This CDR3 has 16 residues. Supplemented by reference TRBV18 and TRBJ2-7, the full variable domain reads NAGVMQNPRHLVRRRGQEARLRCSPMKGHSHVYWYRQLPEEGLKFMVYLQKENIIDESGMPKERFSAEFPKEGPSILRIQQVVRGDSAAYFCASSPVRGAANDEQYFGPGTRLTVT.

In DNA, the CDR3 is TGTGCCAGCAGACAGGGTGGAGATGGCTACACCTTC. Protein: CASRQGGDGYTF. The V call is TRBV7-2, the J call TRBJ1-2; TRBD1 is a possible D gene (6 bases). Germline V gene data show CDR1 as SGHTA and CDR2 as FQGNSA. Trimming removed 6 bases from V and 6 bases from J, with 11 bases in between. CDR3 length equals 12 residues.

The chain has TRBV9 and TRBJ2-3; D gene ambiguous. With 0 bases removed from V and 4 bases from J, the gap between germline ends came to 9 bases. Germline V gene sequence: CDR1 SGDLS, CDR2 YYNGEE. The CDR3 runs to 14 residues. Written as DNA, the CDR3 is TGTGCCAGCAGCGTAGGTAGTTTTCCAGATACGCAGTATTTT. It is translated as CASSVGSFPDTQYF.

Only a few counts were recorded for this clone. The V call is TRBV5-1, the J call TRBJ2-1, with TRBD2 matching over 14 bases. With 4 bases clipped from V and 6 bases from J, the junction kept 6 bases outside the gene matches. Germline CDR1 SGHRS, CDR2 YFSETQ. The CDR3 covers 16 residues. The CDR3 here is CASSPGTSGSVNEQFF. CDR3 coding DNA: TGCGCCAGCAGCCCCGGGACTAGCGGGAGTGTCAATGAGCAGTTCTTC.

V is TRBV7-9 and J is TRBJ1-1; D ambiguous. CDR1 SEHNR and CDR2 FQNEAQ come from the germline V gene (reference sequence). V was pared by 5 bases and J by 6 bases, with 13 bases between. This CDR3 has 13 amino acids. The chain's CDR3 is CASSRTAGAEAFF. DNA for the CDR3: TGTGCCAGCAGCCGGACGGCGGGAGCTGAAGCTTTCTTT.

The V gene is TRBV5-1, the J gene TRBJ1-6; tentatively, D is TRBD1 (5 bases). Germline V gene sequence: CDR1 SGHRS, CDR2 YFSETQ. This CDR3 contains 14 residues. V lost 8 bases to trimming and J lost 13 bases, with 22 bases between them. CDR3 loop: CASRQREVGSPLHF. CDR3 coding DNA: TGCGCCAGTCGACAGCGGGAAGTGGGGTCGCCCCTCCACTTT.

The chain links TRBV5-6 to TRBJ2-1; D remains unclear. The V and J ends lost 1 base and 1 base respectively, with 12 bases between them. The CDR3 length is 16 residues. Germline loops: CDR1 SGHDT, CDR2 YYEEEE. The CDR3 DNA reads as TGTGCCAGCAGCTTGAGGATGTTAGCTTCCTACAATGAGCAGTTCTTC. Residues: CASSLRMLASYNEQFF.

The J gene is TRBJ2-3, the V gene TRBV9, with a possible D match to TRBD1 (5 bases). The germline gives CDR1 SGDLS, CDR2 YYNGEE. Trimming took 0 bases from V and 4 from J, leaving 12 bases between them. The CDR3 runs to 15 residues. As DNA, the CDR3 is TGTGCCAGCAGCGTAGGATTGACAGAATCAGATACGCAGTATTTT. Protein sequence: CASSVGLTESDTQYF.

The chain links TRBV9 to TRBJ2-5, with a possible D match to TRBD1 (6 bases). Germline CDR1 is SGDLS and CDR2 is YYNGEE. Trimming took 0 bases from V and 4 from J, leaving 10 bases between them. This CDR3 is 14 amino acids long. DNA of the CDR3: TGTGCCAGCAGCGTAGACCAGGGGAGAGAGACCCAGTACTTC. Translating gives CASSVDQGRETQYF.